A single sample gave rise to the 7 T cell receptor beta chains below, sequenced in a study of T cell responses to AZD1222 COVID-19 vaccine. TCRdb keeps only in-frame clones here, not all; method: immunoSEQ multiplex PCR. The sample lists more than 95,000 clones, around 91% occurring once. This specimen was peripheral blood, taken 28 days after the second AZD1222 dose. These receptors originate from an adult who received the AZD1222 COVID-19 vaccine.

The V gene is TRBV29-1, the J gene TRBJ1-2; D possibly corresponds to TRBD1 (5 bases). The V gene lost 8 bases and the J gene lost 4 bases, with 11 bases spanning the gap. CDR3 size: 11 residues. Germline V lookup: CDR1 SQVTM, CDR2 ANQGSEA. CDR3 sequence: CSLLDSYGYTF. For the CDR3, the DNA is TGCAGCCTCCTCGACAGCTATGGCTACACCTTC.

The CDR3 DNA follows: TGTGCCAGCAGCCAAGATAGCGGCTCACCCCTCCACTTT. Its protein is CASSQDSGSPLHF. V gene TRBV3-1 (or the pseudogene TRBV3-2) combines with J gene TRBJ1-6; D is undetermined. Trimming stripped 0 bases from V and 10 bases from J, with 7 bases between. Germline loops: CDR1 LGHDT, CDR2 YNNKEL (reference sequence). The CDR3 covers 13 residues.

This chain connects TRBV10-2 to TRBJ2-7, with TRBD1 matching 12 bases. Germline V gene sequence: CDR1 WSHSY, CDR2 SAAADI. The CDR3 loop spans 13 amino acids. With V trimmed by 8 bases and J by 4 bases, 3 bases remained unmatched. DNA for the CDR3: TGCGCCAGCGGGACAGGGGGCAGGTACGAGCAGTACTTC. It codes for CASGTGGRYEQYF.

J is TRBJ2-1 and V is TRBV9; 10 positions agree with TRBD2. The V gene end was trimmed by 4 bases and the J gene end by 7 bases; junction bases not matched to a gene: 5. This CDR3 has 14 amino acids. Germline CDR1 is SGDLS and CDR2 is YYNGEE. Here the CDR3 DNA reads TGTGCCAGCAGCCACGGACTAGCGGCTAATGAGCAGTTCTTC. Translation: CASSHGLAANEQFF. Full variable domain (outside the CDR3, taken from reference TRBV9 and TRBJ2-1): DSGVTQTPKHLITATGQRVTLRCSPRSGDLSVYWYQQSLDQGLQFLIQYYNGEERAKGNILERFSAQQFPDLHSELNLSSLELGDSALYFCASSHGLAANEQFFGPGTRLTVL.

The rearrangement joins TRBV5-4 to TRBJ2-4; TRBD1 is a possible D gene (6 bases). CDR1 and CDR2 (germline): SGHNT, YYREEE (reference sequence). Trimming cost V 0 bases and J 0 bases, with 10 bases left between them. The CDR3 runs 16 residues. The CDR3: CASSLAGTIAKNIQYF. As DNA, the CDR3 is TGTGCCAGCAGCTTGGCCGGGACAATAGCCAAAAACATTCAGTACTTC.

The chain links TRBV19 to TRBJ1-1; no clear D. Germline V gene sequence: CDR1 LNHDA, CDR2 SQIVND (reference sequence). CDR3 size: 14 residues. Between the trimmed V and J ends, which lost 5 bases and 5 bases, there was a span of 15 bases. The CDR3 loop reads CASSSQTTDTEAFF. The CDR3 DNA reads as TGTGCCAGTAGTTCACAGACAACGGATACTGAAGCTTTCTTT.

This clone was observed a handful of times. This sequence joins TRBV6-5 and TRBJ1-4; D unclear. The CDR3 sequence is 16 residues long. CDR1 MNHEY and CDR2 SVGAGI come from the germline V gene. V was trimmed by 0 bases and J by 3 bases, leaving 11 bases between them. In nucleotides, the CDR3 is TGTGCCAGCAGTTACTCGTATTCAGTAGCTAATGAAAAACTGTTTTTT. This encodes CASSYSYSVANEKLFF.